This T cell receptor (beta chain) was recorded in a study of T cell responses to AZD1222 COVID-19 vaccine. General study results and limits: Most donors were white British and more were female, and clonal diversity was possibly underestimated. As reported, nearly half of all spike-specific TCRs target variant regions that are unmutated. Rises in breadth and depth of Spike-specific TCRs came after two AZD1222 doses.

Assay: immunoSEQ multiplex PCR; the TCRdb copy retains only in-frame clones and omits some. The table lists about 150,000 clones, about 89% of them singletons. Of note for this clone: Its antigen is not identified. Other DNA sequences in this sample translate to the same CDR3.

The germline CDR1 and CDR2 sequences are GTSNPN and SVGIG (reference sequence). The CDR3 length is 12 residues. Deletions cut 0 bases from V and 1 base from J, with 3 bases between. The sequencing used peripheral blood, collected on day 0 of MenACWY control vaccination. This sequence originates from an adult in good health. The chain uses TRBV30 and TRBJ1-1; D is ambiguous. The CDR3 coding sequence is TGTGCCTGGAGTGTGAGGAACACTGAAGCTTTCTTT. Translation: CAWSVRNTEAFF.